This TCR beta chain is drawn from a study of T cell responses to AZD1222 COVID-19 vaccine. Libraries were prepared by immunoSEQ multiplex PCR; TCRdb keeps only in-frame clonotypes and omits some of them. The profile shows approximately 140,000 clones, roughly 94% of them singletons. The CDR3 spans 16 residues. CDR1 is GTSNPN, CDR2 SVGIG, per germline (reference sequence). The V segment lost 1 base and the J segment 6 bases; nucleotides outside the gene matches: 10. This clone occurred once. The sequencing here drew on peripheral blood, taken on day 0 of AZD1222 vaccination. The source of this sequence is an adult in good health. This chain uses TRBV30 with TRBJ2-2; 8 bases are shared with TRBD1. This CDR3 reads CAWSGGAGGESGELFF. For the CDR3, the DNA is TGTGCCTGGAGTGGCGGGGCAGGGGGCGAGTCCGGGGAGCTGTTTTTT.